These 6 T cell receptor beta chains were all obtained from the same sample, sequenced in a study of T cells after yellow fever vaccination. From the 5' RACE reads, TCRdb called clonotypes with MiXCR, one entry per CDR3 protein. The table lists about 260,000 distinct CDR3 sequences, roughly 3.7% of them singletons. This specimen was PBMCs, taken 15 days after the yellow fever booster vaccination. These receptors all stem from a man younger than 35 who received the YFV17D yellow fever vaccine.

This clonotype came up many times. The chain links TRBV19 to TRBJ2-7, with D tentatively TRBD1 (5 bases). CDR3 length: 13 residues. Germline assignment: CDR1 LNHDA and CDR2 SQIVND (reference sequence). Between the trimmed V and J ends, which lost 6 bases and 4 bases, there was a span of 13 bases. CDR3 sequence (DNA): TGTGCCAGTAGCTCGACAGCCGGGTACGAGCAGTACTTC. It codes for CASSSTAGYEQYF.

Note on this clonotype: This may come from a read error, since a much larger clone is one base off. This chain connects TRBV20-1 to TRBJ2-5; TRBD1 matches at 10 bases. The CDR3 is made up of 12 amino acids. The germline V gene has CDR1 DFQATT and CDR2 SNEGSKA (reference sequence). In DNA form, the CDR3 reads TGCGGTGCTCGGACAGGGGGGGAGACCCAGTACTTC. Protein: CGARTGGETQYF.

This clonotype was seen ten or more times. V and J are TRBV10-3 and TRBJ1-2; no definite D call. This CDR3 is built from 13 residues. Trimming took 7 bases from V and 1 from J, leaving 10 bases between them. Germline V gives CDR1 ENHRY, CDR2 SYGVKD. CDR3 protein: CAITLGSNYGYTF. CDR3 nucleotides: TGTGCCATCACCCTCGGCAGTAACTATGGCTACACCTTC.

The table lists this clonotype with many counts. The rearrangement joins TRBV7-2 to TRBJ1-6; TRBD1 matches 8 bases. The CDR3 runs to 18 residues. After removal of 1 base from V and 9 bases from J, the junction contained 14 bases not matched to a gene. Germline CDR1 reads SGHTA; CDR2 reads FQGNSA. The CDR3: CASSLGIVGRGLSSPLHF. DNA of the CDR3: TGTGCCAGCAGCTTAGGAATAGTCGGCAGGGGGCTTTCTTCACCCCTCCACTTT.

The chain employs TRBV4-3 and TRBJ2-3, with 8 positions matching TRBD2. Germline V CDR1 and CDR2: LGHNA, YSLEER. The CDR3 consists of 18 residues. V shed 2 bases and J 0 bases; nucleotides not matched to a gene: 10. The CDR3 DNA reads TGCGCCAGCAGCCAATGGTGGGAGTTAGCGGGGAGCACAGATACGCAGTATTTT. Translated: CASSQWWELAGSTDTQYF.

In its sample, this clonotype was seen many times. The chain recombines TRBV29-1 with TRBJ1-2; 7 bases are a match to TRBD1. The CDR3 length is 13 residues. Germline loops: CDR1 SQVTM, CDR2 ANQGSEA. The trim removed 8 bases at V and 4 bases at J, leaving 10 bases unmatched. The CDR3, as DNA: TGCAGCCCGGACAGGCCTCCCCCCTATGGCTACACCTTC. This sequence encodes CSPDRPPPYGYTF. The full variable domain, rest sourced from reference TRBV29-1 and TRBJ1-2, is SAVISQKPSRDICQRGTSLTIQCQVDSQVTMMFWYRQQPGQSLTLIATANQGSEATYESGFVIDKFPISRPNLTFSTLTVSNMSPEDSSIYLCSPDRPPPYGYTFGSGTRLTVV.